Only one count was recorded for the clone carrying this TCR beta chain. Antigen: not known. There are 15 residues in the CDR3. Germline values: CDR1 GTSNPN, CDR2 SVGIG (reference sequence). V was trimmed by 1 base and J by 6 bases, leaving 19 bases between them. Produced via immunoSEQ multiplex PCR; TCRdb's table is partial and in-frame only. The table records over 2 million clones, 95% of them present only once. The record originates from a study of shared clonotypes between healthy human individuals. General study findings and limits: Some naive CD4 clonotypes, around 4.9%, turned up in common across a few donors. Memory subsets generally showed lower estimated richness than naive subsets. All-four-donor shared clonotypes had higher generation probabilities than non-shared clonotypes did.

This receptor was taken from a man aged 18 to 35 in good health. This chain connects TRBV30 to TRBJ2-7; D could derive from TRBD1 or TRBD2 (5 bases each). Sequenced input: naive CD4+ T cells sorted from blood. Noted subset: CD45RA+ positively selected. CDR3 coding DNA: TGTGCCTGGAGTGACGGTAGCTGGTCCGGGGCCGAGCAGTACTTC. It yields the protein CAWSDGSWSGAEQYF.